The 30 T cell receptor beta chains reported below all come from one sample, sequenced in a study of T cells in Graves' hyperthyroidism and ophthalmopathy. TCR beta CDR3 sequences were amplified from RNA transcripts. RT-PCR in the first round (using the HTBI primer set) targeted the TCR CDR3. Each CDR3 protein gets one entry after TCRdb re-called the multiplex PCR reads with MiXCR. The data contain 600,000 to 650,000 distinct CDR3 sequences, under 25% of them singletons. Material: blood. The source is a man younger than 40 with Graves' ophthalmopathy.

The V gene is TRBV9, the J gene TRBJ2-3, with 7 bases that match TRBD1. The CDR3 is 15 amino acids. V lost 4 bases and J lost 3; bases outside the gene matches: 8. Germline V gene lookup returns CDR1 SGDLS and CDR2 YYNGEE. The CDR3 sequence is CASSTRQGGTDTQYF. The CDR3 nucleotides read TGTGCCAGCAGCACCCGACAGGGCGGTACAGATACGCAGTATTTT.

This sequence joins TRBV11-2 and TRBJ2-7, with 7 nucleotides matching TRBD1. Trimming removed 0 bases from V and 2 bases from J; junction bases left unmatched: 4. This CDR3 spans 15 amino acids. The germline V gene has CDR1 SGHAT and CDR2 FQNNGV. CDR3 region: CASSLDRQGAYEQYF. The CDR3 nucleotides read TGTGCCAGCAGCTTAGATCGGCAGGGGGCCTACGAGCAGTACTTC.

The rearrangement joins TRBV27 to TRBJ2-3; D perhaps matches TRBD1 (6 bases). The length of the CDR3 is 14 residues. The V end was cut by 6 bases, the J end by 0 bases, with 10 bases between. Germline V CDR1 and CDR2: MNHEY, SMNVEV (reference sequence). The CDR3 DNA follows: TGTGCCAGCAGACTCCAGGGGAGCACAGATACGCAGTATTTT. The encoded protein is CASRLQGSTDTQYF.

This clonotype appeared many times. The chain has TRBV28 and TRBJ2-7; tentative D call: TRBD1 (6 bases). V was pared by 7 bases and J by 4 bases, with 14 bases between. The CDR3 totals 13 residues. The germline gives CDR1 MDHEN, CDR2 SYDVKM. CDR3 sequence: CASTPGHSYEQYF. The DNA of the CDR3 is TGTGCCAGCACCCCGGGACATTCTTACGAGCAGTACTTC.

V gene TRBV4-1 combines with J gene TRBJ2-3; D remains unclear. This CDR3 is 14 amino acids long. Trimming left V 1 base short and J 0 bases short, with 5 bases between. CDR1 and CDR2 (germline): MGHRA, YSYEKL. CDR3 in DNA: TGCGCCAGCAGCCAAGTTATGAGCACAGATACGCAGTATTTT. Residues: CASSQVMSTDTQYF.

This clonotype was counted a single time. This may stem from a read error, because a much larger clone lies one nucleotide away. CDR3: CASRIAGRSSYEQCF. The CDR3 DNA reads TGTGCCAGCAGGATAGCGGGACGAAGCTCCTACGAGCAGTGCTTC. The gene calls are TRBV28 and TRBJ2-7, with 8 positions matching TRBD2. The CDR3 extends over 15 amino acids. CDR1 and CDR2 (germline): MDHEN, SYDVKM.

The V gene is TRBV20-1, the J gene TRBJ2-1, with a tentative D call TRBD2 (6 bases). Germline V gene sequence: CDR1 DFQATT, CDR2 SNEGSKA (reference sequence). This CDR3 spans 15 amino acids. V lost 5 bases and J lost 0, with 14 bases in between. This CDR3 reads CSAGGLTVSYNEQFF. CDR3 DNA: TGCAGTGCTGGGGGACTGACAGTCTCCTACAATGAGCAGTTCTTC.

V and J are TRBV20-1 and TRBJ1-4, with 8 bases fitting TRBD1. CDR3 length equals 13 residues. From germline, CDR1 is DFQATT and CDR2 SNEGSKA (reference sequence). V was pared by 6 bases and J by 4 bases, with 4 bases of the junction left unmatched. CDR3 sequence: CSAQDRGNEKLFF. For the CDR3, the DNA is TGCAGTGCGCAAGACAGGGGTAATGAAAAACTGTTTTTT.

This clonotype has only a few counts. The rearrangement links TRBV6-2 or TRBV6-3 to TRBJ2-5, with D possibly TRBD2 on 6 matching bases. Trimming stripped 5 bases from V and 7 bases from J, with 8 bases between. This CDR3 contains 11 residues. Germline V gives CDR1 MNHEY, CDR2 SVGEGT. CDR3 coding DNA: TGTGCCAGCAGTGGGGGGTGGACCCAGTACTTC. It encodes CASSGGWTQYF.

Ten or more counts support this clonotype. The V and J genes are TRBV7-2 and TRBJ1-3; D not resolved. V lost 5 bases, J lost 4 bases, and 9 bases lay in between. In germline, CDR1 is SGHTA, CDR2 FQGNSA. The CDR3 is 13 amino acids. The CDR3, as DNA: TGTGCCAGCAGCCTTGCCCGAGGAAACACCATATATTTT. Protein sequence: CASSLARGNTIYF.

This clonotype has just a few counts. This rearrangement joins TRBV6-1 to TRBJ2-2; 12 bases agree with TRBD2. J lost 1 base, V lost 5 bases, and 11 bases had no gene match. The CDR3 has 19 residues. CDR1 is MNHNS, CDR2 SASEGT, per germline. CDR3 loop: CASSSGLAGYLRNTGELFF. In DNA, the CDR3 is TGTGCCAGCAGTTCGGGACTAGCGGGCTACCTCCGGAACACCGGGGAGCTGTTTTTT.

This clonotype showed up just a few times. This chain links TRBV3-1 with TRBJ2-6, with a tentative D call TRBD2 (6 bases). The CDR3 contains 15 residues. V was cut by 7 bases and J by 1 base, with 11 bases left in between. The V gene's germline CDR1 is LGHDT and CDR2 YNNKEL (reference sequence). The CDR3 sequence is CASTLGLSGANVLTF. The CDR3 DNA sequence: TGTGCCAGCACCCTGGGACTTTCTGGGGCCAACGTCCTGACTTTC.

The chain couples TRBV28 to TRBJ1-1, with 7 bases that match TRBD1. This CDR3 is 14 amino acids long. Germline CDR1 is MDHEN and CDR2 is SYDVKM. The ends lost 2 bases at V and 7 bases at J; junction bases unmatched: 7. CDR3 amino acids: CASSLLDRKGEAFF. CDR3 coding DNA: TGTGCCAGCAGTTTACTGGACAGGAAAGGTGAAGCTTTCTTT. Based on the CDR3 plus reference TRBV28 and TRBJ1-1, the full variable domain is DVKVTQSSRYLVKRTGEKVFLECVQDMDHENMFWYRQDPGLGLRLIYFSYDVKMKEKGDIPEGYSVSREKKERFSLILESASTNQTSMYLCASSLLDRKGEAFFGQGTRLTVV.

This clonotype was seen more than once but under ten times. The chain recombines TRBV29-1 with TRBJ2-7; 9 nucleotides match TRBD2. In germline, CDR1 is SQVTM, CDR2 ANQGSEA. The CDR3 length is 13 residues. Germline trimming cut 7 bases from V and 6 bases from J; bases unmatched to any gene: 10. The CDR3 protein is CSALSGGWSEQYF. The CDR3 nucleotides are TGCAGCGCTCTGAGCGGGGGGTGGTCCGAGCAGTACTTC.

The J gene is TRBJ2-3, the V gene TRBV7-2; the D gene is possibly TRBD2 (6 bases). The CDR3 is 18 residues long. CDR1 and CDR2 from the germline V gene are SGHTA and FQGNSA. V shed 5 bases and J shed 1 base, with 22 bases lying between them. The DNA of the CDR3 is TGTGCCAGCAGCCCATGGGGGGAGCAGATCTCTGGCACAGATACGCAGTATTTT. This sequence encodes CASSPWGEQISGTDTQYF.

This clonotype appeared many times. The rearrangement uses TRBV12-3 or TRBV12-4 and TRBJ2-3; no reliable D call. The CDR3 has 14 residues. The ends were cut back, 3 bases at V and 2 bases at J, with 9 bases in the middle. The CDR3 here is CASSFLGYTDTQYF. The CDR3 nucleotides read TGTGCCAGCAGTTTTCTCGGGTACACAGATACGCAGTATTTT.

This clonotype appeared a few times. This chain uses TRBV27 with TRBJ2-5; maybe TRBD1 (6 bases). V was shortened by 3 bases and J by 4 bases, with 18 bases between the two germline ends. The CDR3 has 16 residues. From germline, CDR1 is MNHEY and CDR2 SMNVEV (reference sequence). The CDR3 DNA reads as TGTGCCAGCAGTTTTTCGGGACCCCGAGGGGGAGAGACCCAGTACTTC. Amino acids: CASSFSGPRGGETQYF.

Details on this clonotype: Being one base from a much bigger clone, this may be a read error. The chain links TRBV12-3 or TRBV12-4 to TRBJ1-2; D is perhaps TRBD1 (6 bases). The CDR3 length is 14 residues. The CDR3 reads CAISLLDRLYGYTF. The CDR3 DNA sequence: TGTGCCATCAGTTTATTAGACAGGCTCTATGGCTACACCTTC.

By share, this clonotype ranks as medium-sized (0.01 to 0.1%). V gene TRBV28 combines with J gene TRBJ1-6; a weak D match, TRBD1 (5 bases). Looked up from germline, CDR1 is MDHEN and CDR2 is SYDVKM. Trimming removed 3 bases at V and 7 bases at J, with 16 bases between. The CDR3 is 16 amino acids. The CDR3 spells CASSLEPGAGNSPLHF. As DNA, the CDR3 is TGTGCCAGCAGTTTGGAGCCCGGGGCAGGGAATTCACCCCTCCACTTT.

This chain links TRBV2 with TRBJ2-1; maybe TRBD1 (6 bases). The CDR3 has 12 residues. V gave up 10 bases and J gave up 11 bases, with 18 bases separating them. Germline V gene lookup returns CDR1 SNHLY and CDR2 FYNNEI. Here the CDR3 reads CAISRLGTKQFF. As DNA, the CDR3 is TGTGCCATAAGTAGATTGGGGACAAAGCAGTTCTTC.

This clonotype was seen many times. V and J are TRBV11-2 and TRBJ2-1, with 7 nucleotides matching TRBD2. Trimming cost V 2 bases and J 0 bases; bases outside gene matches: 4. Germline V gene lookup returns CDR1 SGHAT and CDR2 FQNNGV. This CDR3 is built from 16 residues. DNA of the CDR3: TGTGCCAGCAGCTTATACGGGGGGAGCTCCTACAATGAGCAGTTCTTC. Residues: CASSLYGGSSYNEQFF.

The chain combines TRBV3-1 with TRBJ1-2; no definite D call. Per germline, CDR1 LGHDT and CDR2 YNNKEL (reference sequence). V lost 5 bases, J lost 4 bases, and 11 bases lay in between. The CDR3 runs to 13 residues. CDR3 sequence: CASSNQRSYGYTF. As DNA, the CDR3 is TGTGCCAGCAGCAACCAACGGAGCTATGGCTACACCTTC. Combining the CDR3 with reference TRBV3-1 and TRBJ1-2 gives the whole variable domain DTAVSQTPKYLVTQMGNDKSIKCEQNLGHDTMYWYKQDSKKFLKIMFSYNNKELIINETVPNRFSPKSPDKAHLNLHINSLELGDSAVYFCASSNQRSYGYTFGSGTRLTVV.

V is TRBV5-5 and J is TRBJ1-5; 8 bases line up with TRBD1. The V gene's germline CDR1 is SGHKS and CDR2 YYEKEE (reference sequence). V shed 4 bases and J 10 bases; nucleotides not matched to a gene: 16. This CDR3 is 16 amino acids long. The DNA of the CDR3 is TGTGCCAGCAGCCCCAGCCAAGGGGACAGGACCATACCCCAGCATTTT. As protein: CASSPSQGDRTIPQHF.

V gene TRBV12-3 or TRBV12-4 combines with J gene TRBJ2-1; 7 bases are a match to TRBD2. Trimming removed 3 bases from V and 4 bases from J; junction bases left unmatched: 9. CDR3 length: 16 residues. In DNA form, the CDR3 reads TGTGCCAGCAGTTTTTGGCTAGCGGACAAATACAATGAGCAGTTCTTC. This translates into CASSFWLADKYNEQFF.

Regarding this clonotype: One base away lies a much larger clone, so this may be a sequencing read error. The gene calls are TRBV24-1 and TRBJ2-3; a possible D gene is TRBD2 (6 bases). The germline gives CDR1 KGHDR, CDR2 SFDVKD. This CDR3 is 15 amino acids long. As DNA, the CDR3 is TGTGCCACCAGTATCTCTTCGGGAGCGACAGATACGCAGTGTTTT. This encodes CATSISSGATDTQCF.

V is TRBV6-5 and J is TRBJ2-7; 14 bases are shared with TRBD2. The CDR3 covers 16 residues. Trimming took 0 bases from V and 5 from J; bases not matched to a gene: 3. Germline V gene data show CDR1 as MNHEY and CDR2 as SVGAGI. The DNA of the CDR3 is TGTGCCAGCAGTTACTCTGGGGGACTAGCGGGAGACGAGCAGTACTTC. This encodes CASSYSGGLAGDEQYF.

The V gene is TRBV29-1, the J gene TRBJ2-4; 8 positions match TRBD1. This CDR3 region has 12 residues. Germline lookup yields CDR1 SQVTM and CDR2 ANQGSEA. Trimming removed 5 bases from V and 7 bases from J; junction bases left unmatched: 4. CDR3: CSVQGQGNIQYF. CDR3 DNA: TGCAGCGTTCAAGGACAGGGCAACATTCAGTACTTC.

The chain employs TRBV6-1 and TRBJ2-2; D perhaps matches TRBD2 (6 bases). The CDR3 covers 14 residues. CDR1 and CDR2 from the germline V gene are MNHNS and SASEGT. Trimming took 5 bases from V and 6 from J, leaving 13 bases between them. The CDR3 protein is CASSTRRGPGELFF. The CDR3 nucleotides are TGTGCCAGCAGTACAAGGCGGGGTCCCGGGGAGCTGTTTTTT.

In this sample, this clonotype turned up a few times. The rearrangement links TRBV7-8 to TRBJ2-3; D assignment may be TRBD1 or TRBD2 (5 bases each). This CDR3 spans 15 amino acids. V was shortened by 5 bases and J by 6 bases, with 18 bases between the two germline ends. Germline-derived CDR1 and CDR2 are SGHVS and FQNEAQ. The CDR3 protein is CASSPGIRGADTQYF. Here the CDR3 DNA reads TGTGCCAGCAGCCCCGGGATAAGGGGAGCGGATACGCAGTATTTT.

This clonotype was seen a few times. This sequence joins TRBV2 and TRBJ2-7; maybe TRBD2 (6 bases). Trimming cost V 6 bases and J 5 bases, with 14 bases left between them. CDR1 SNHLY and CDR2 FYNNEI come from the germline V gene. This CDR3 contains 13 residues. CDR3 region: CASRLTSRHEQYF. The CDR3 DNA reads TGTGCCAGCAGATTGACTAGTCGGCACGAGCAGTACTTC.